These T cell receptor beta chains were read from a single sample in a study of T-cell memory formation after mild COVID-19. From the 5' RACE reads, TCRdb called clonotypes with MiXCR, one entry per CDR3 protein. The data show about 560,000 distinct CDR3 sequences, about a fifth seen once. The specimen sequenced was PBMCs or a T cell subset sorted from them (not recorded which). The receptors were gathered from an adult woman who had mild COVID-19 (a few samples of this study predate the infection). Cell type and time point are not known. Each CDR3 is given with its conserved first and last residue. A D gene is named only where the DNA matches it firmly. Clone size is not always given. Where it is, it says once, few, many or a class for expanded clones.

- few TRBJ2-5 TRBV5-1 TGCGCCAGCAGCCGCGACAGCGTCCAAGAGACCCAGTACTTC CASSRDSVQETQYF
- many TRBJ1-6 TRBV4-1 TGCGCCAGCAGCCAAGATAGGGGTTCACCCCTCCACTTT CASSQDRGSPLHF
- - TRBJ2-5 TRBV5-1 TGCGCCAGCAGCCCAGGCGCAGTGTACCAAGAGACCCAGTACTTC CASSPGAVYQETQYF
TRBD1 few TRBJ2-1 TRBV5-4 TGTGCCAGCAGCTTGCCAGGGGGCGCGTATGAGCAGTTCTTC CASSLPGGAYEQFF
- - TRBJ2-2 TRBV20-1 TGCAGTGCTAGTGGGCCTTCGAACACCGGGGAGCTGTTTTTT CSASGPSNTGELFF
TRBD1 - TRBJ1-5 TRBV15 TGTGCCACCAGCAGTGACAGGGGCAATCAGCCCCAGCATTTT CATSSDRGNQPQHF
- few TRBJ2-5 TRBV5-1 TGCGCCAGCACCGGTACGGAGACCCAGTACTTC CASTGTETQYF
TRBD2 - TRBJ2-3 TRBV5-1 TGCGCCAGCAGAGCGGGAGGGCCGATAGATACGCAGTATTTT CASRAGGPIDTQYF
- many TRBJ2-2 TRBV5-6 TGTGCCAGCAGCTTGAGTACGAACACCGGGGAGCTGTTTTTT CASSLSTNTGELFF
TRBD2 - TRBJ2-3 TRBV5-6 TGTGCCAGCAGTCCTGGCCTAGCGGCGATATCAGATACGCAGTATTTT CASSPGLAAISDTQYF
- few TRBJ2-7 TRBV6-5 TGTGCCAGCAGTTACGAGTTCCCGAACTACGAGCAGTACTTC CASSYEFPNYEQYF
TRBD2 - TRBJ2-7 TRBV2 TGTGCCAGCAGTGAGACTAGCGGGAGATGGCAGTACTTC CASSETSGRWQYF
TRBD1 - TRBJ1-5 TRBV4-2 TGTGCCAGCAGCCAAGATCTAACAGGGGCCTATCAGCCCCAGCATTTT CASSQDLTGAYQPQHF
- - TRBJ2-1 TRBV20-1 TGCAGTGCTAGAAGGGAGGATGAGCAGTTCTTC CSARREDEQFF
- - TRBJ1-2 TRBV2 TGTGCCAGCAATCAGGGAGTCGTTGGCTATGGCTACACCTTC CASNQGVVGYGYTF
TRBD1 - TRBJ2-7 TRBV19 TGTGCCAGTAGTTTGGGACAGGAGACCTACGAGCAGTACTTC CASSLGQETYEQYF
- - TRBJ2-7 TRBV27 TGTGCCAGCTCTGACATCACGAGCTCCTACGAGCAGTACTTC CASSDITSSYEQYF
- - TRBJ1-6 TRBV29-1 TGCAGCGTTGACGCCGACGGGTTAGGCTCACCCCTCCACTTT CSVDADGLGSPLHF
- few TRBJ2-7 TRBV12-3/TRBV12-4 TGTGCCAGCTCCCAGGTAAAGGGTTATTACGAGCAGTACTTC CASSQVKGYYEQYF
TRBD1 - TRBJ2-1 TRBV6-5 TGTGCCAGCAGCTGGACAGGGGTGGATGAGCAGTTCTTC CASSWTGVDEQFF
TRBD2 - TRBJ2-1 TRBV6-1 TGTGCCAGCAGCGTGACTAGCGGGAGCCATGAGCAGTTCTTC CASSVTSGSHEQFF
TRBD1 - TRBJ2-5 TRBV24-1 TGTGCCACCAGTGATTTCGGGACAGGGCGATCGGAGACCCAGTACTTC CATSDFGTGRSETQYF
TRBD1 - TRBJ1-4 TRBV4-2 TGTGCCAGCAGCCAAGTGACAGGGGGCGAAAAACTGTTTTTT CASSQVTGGEKLFF
- few TRBJ2-4 TRBV5-6 TGTGCCAGCAGCCCACCGGGACGTATAGCCAAAAACATTCAGTACTTC CASSPPGRIAKNIQYF
- - TRBJ2-2 TRBV14 TGTGCCAGCAGCCGTTCTTGGGGTATCGGGGAGCTGTTTTTT CASSRSWGIGELFF
- few TRBJ2-2 TRBV2 TGTGCCAGCAGTGGGGAGACTTTGAACACCGGGGAGCTGTTTTTT CASSGETLNTGELFF
- - TRBJ2-6 TRBV4-2 TGTGCCAGCAGCCAAGTTTGGTCGGAGGCTGGGGCCAACGTCCTGACTTTC CASSQVWSEAGANVLTF
TRBD2 - TRBJ2-7 TRBV9 TGTGCCAGCAGCGCGGGGGGGCTAGACGAGCAGTACTTC CASSAGGLDEQYF
- many TRBJ2-3 TRBV5-5 TGTGCCAGCAGCCTACGGCGCCAAACAGATACGCAGTATTTT CASSLRRQTDTQYF
- once TRBJ1-4 TRBV25-1 TGTGCCAGCAGCCCGGGGCAGGCAAAACTGTTTTTT CASSPGQAKLFF
TRBD1 - TRBJ2-3 TRBV15 TGTGCCACCAGCAGTGACGGCAGGACAGGGACCCCAGATACGCAGTATTTT CATSSDGRTGTPDTQYF
- - TRBJ1-2 TRBV4-2 TGTGCCAGCAGCCAAGATACAGGGACCTATGGCTACACCTTC CASSQDTGTYGYTF
- - TRBJ1-2 TRBV5-4 TGTGCCAGCAGCGTAAGACAGGTGCCCTATGGCTACACCTTC CASSVRQVPYGYTF
- - TRBJ1-1 TRBV15 TGTGCCACCAGCCAAGAGGGGGGATATGAAGCTTTCTTT CATSQEGGYEAFF
TRBD1 - TRBJ1-5 TRBV7-2 TGTGCCAGCAGATTAGACAGGGCTAGCAGCCAGCCCCAGCATTTT CASRLDRASSQPQHF
- - TRBJ2-1 TRBV5-1 TGCGCCAGCTACCCCGGACAGCAGTCCCACAATGAGCAGTTCTTC CASYPGQQSHNEQFF
TRBD2 few TRBJ2-7 TRBV7-2 TGTGCCAGCACCCCGGCGGGAGGGCCGTACGAGCAGTACTTC CASTPAGGPYEQYF
- - TRBJ2-1 TRBV11-3 TGTGCCAGCAGTATCCGAGGGAATGAGCAGTTCTTC CASSIRGNEQFF
TRBD1 - TRBJ2-7 TRBV12-3/TRBV12-4 TGTGCCAGCAGTTTATTTACAGGGGCCGACGAGCAGTACTTC CASSLFTGADEQYF